The T cell receptor (beta chain) described here comes from a study of response to subunit inactivated influenza vaccine. Findings and limits, study-wide: It was the authors' suggestion that each seasonal influenza vaccination recruits few new T cells.

MiXCR was run by TCRdb on the RT-PCR reads, yielding one entry per CDR3 protein. The data show about 650,000 distinct CDR3 sequences, with 15% to 17% seen just once and more than 9% held by the top ten. This clonotype was observed many times. Antigen specificity is unknown. There are 13 residues in the CDR3. From germline, CDR1 is SGHDT and CDR2 YYEEEE. The V gene lost 0 bases and the J gene lost 6 bases, with 7 bases spanning the gap. The chain is built from TRBV5-6 and TRBJ2-1; D is undetermined. This TCR came from a man aged 45-65 years who received an inactivated influenza vaccine. This material consisted of PBMCs from blood, taken roughly 12 days after vaccination. CDR3 amino acids: CASSLGPTNEQFF. CDR3 bases: TGTGCCAGCAGCTTGGGTCCCACCAATGAGCAGTTCTTC.